The 27 T cell receptor beta chains reported below all come from one sample, sequenced in a study of human T cells and chemical hapten exposure. This sample's time point: pre-sensitization, week 0. Treatment here: therapeutic diphenylcyclopropenone sensitization with weekly scalp DPC. Sequencing started from total RNA isolated from unfractionated whole blood. Using its own MiXCR run on the RACE reads, TCRdb lists one record per CDR3 protein. The table has over 50,000 distinct CDR3 sequences, 9.5% to 10% seen once. Sequencing was performed on whole blood, taken in connection with sensitization to the hapten diphenylcyclopropenone (DPC). Every receptor here comes from a woman aged 30 to 39 with alopecia areata. Some clones in this sample may be carry-over from other donors' samples.

This clonotype has a handful of counts. The chain recombines TRBV12-3 or TRBV12-4 with TRBJ2-3, with a possible D match to TRBD2 (5 bases). Trimming stripped 6 bases from V and 4 bases from J, with 11 bases between. This CDR3 contains 13 residues. The CDR3 DNA reads as TGTGCCAGCAGGGGCCTAGCCGCAGATACGCAGTATTTT. Translated, it gives CASRGLAADTQYF.

This clonotype came up many times. J is TRBJ2-7 and V is TRBV20-1; D unclear. The CDR3 has 11 amino acids. V was cut by 1 base and J by 1 base, with 2 bases left in between. Germline values: CDR1 DFQATT, CDR2 SNEGSKA (reference sequence). CDR3 sequence reads: CSARASYEQYF. The CDR3 bases are TGCAGTGCTAGAGCGTCCTACGAGCAGTACTTC.

The gene calls are TRBV12-3 or TRBV12-4 and TRBJ1-5; 8 positions agree with TRBD1. This CDR3 is built from 14 residues. The trim removed 3 bases at V and 6 bases at J, leaving 4 bases unmatched. This chain's CDR3 is CASSFGQGGQPQHF. The CDR3 DNA sequence: TGTGCCAGCAGTTTCGGACAGGGAGGTCAGCCCCAGCATTTT.

This clonotype has only a few counts. This CDR3 is CASSFWTDNEQFF. The CDR3 nucleotides are TGTGCCAGCAGCTTCTGGACAGACAATGAGCAGTTCTTC. The V and J genes are TRBV7-2 and TRBJ2-1, with TRBD1 as a possible D gene (6 bases). The germline gives CDR1 SGHTA, CDR2 FQGNSA. The V gene lost 3 bases and the J gene lost 5 bases, with 8 bases spanning the gap. This CDR3 region has 13 residues. Full variable domain (rest looked up from reference TRBV7-2 and TRBJ2-1): GAGVSQSPSNKVTEKGKDVELRCDPISGHTALYWYRQSLGQGLEFLIYFQGNSAPDKSGLPSDRFSAERTGGSVSTLTIQRTQQEDSAVYLCASSFWTDNEQFFGPGTRLTVL.

The J gene is TRBJ1-6, the V gene TRBV20-1, with D perhaps matching TRBD1 (6 bases). V shed 0 bases and J shed 8 bases, with 14 bases lying between them. The CDR3 has 15 amino acids. Germline values: CDR1 DFQATT, CDR2 SNEGSKA (reference sequence). CDR3 DNA sequence: TGCAGTGCTAGAGATCCTGTGGGGGCCGATTCACCCCTCCACTTT. Its translation is CSARDPVGADSPLHF.

The chain employs TRBV5-1 and TRBJ1-2, with 7 bases aligning to TRBD1. Trimming took 4 bases from V and 3 from J; bases not matched to a gene: 9. The CDR3 extends over 15 amino acids. The V gene's germline CDR1 is SGHRS and CDR2 YFSETQ. CDR3 nucleotide sequence: TGCGCCAGCAGCCCAGTACAGGGGCCAGACTATGGCTACACCTTC. Its translation is CASSPVQGPDYGYTF.

This clonotype turned up a few times. This chain links TRBV5-1 with TRBJ1-4, with D perhaps matching TRBD1 (5 bases). This CDR3 contains 13 residues. Germline V gives CDR1 SGHRS, CDR2 YFSETQ. Trimming left V 3 bases short and J 7 bases short, with 10 bases between. The CDR3 here is CASSSVGGEKLFF. As DNA, the CDR3 is TGCGCCAGCAGCTCCGTCGGGGGTGAAAAACTGTTTTTT.

V and J are TRBV4-1 and TRBJ1-5; D unclear. Germline V gene lookup returns CDR1 MGHRA and CDR2 YSYEKL. The CDR3 covers 15 residues. The V end lost 0 bases, the J end lost 7 bases, and 13 bases lay between the germline ends. The CDR3 nucleotides read TGCGCCAGCAGCCAAGATGGAGGGATAAGGCAGCCCCAGCATTTT. Encoded protein: CASSQDGGIRQPQHF.

This clonotype was detected many times. CDR3 coding DNA: TGCAGTGCTAGAGAGCCCTTGGACGGTAATTCACCCCTCCACTTT. Encoded protein: CSAREPLDGNSPLHF. The V call is TRBV20-1, the J call TRBJ1-6; no definite D call. This CDR3 contains 15 residues. The V gene lost 0 bases and the J gene lost 6 bases, with 12 bases spanning the gap. The germline gives CDR1 DFQATT, CDR2 SNEGSKA (reference sequence).

This clonotype was seen only a few times. The rearrangement links TRBV7-9 to TRBJ1-1; 7 bases map to TRBD1. The CDR3 totals 15 residues. Unmatched junction bases numbered 9, after V lost 5 bases and J lost 3 bases. Germline loops: CDR1 SEHNR, CDR2 FQNEAQ (reference sequence). CDR3 nucleotides: TGTGCCAGCAGCCTCAGACAGGGAGGGGACACTGAAGCTTTCTTT. Translated: CASSLRQGGDTEAFF.

The chain links TRBV30 to TRBJ2-3; 8 bases are a match to TRBD2. The CDR3 is 13 amino acids. Losses at the gene ends were 2 bases for V and 4 bases for J; bases not matched to a gene: 2. Germline V gene lookup returns CDR1 GTSNPN and CDR2 SVGIG (reference sequence). DNA of the CDR3: TGTGCCTGGAGTCGGGGGGGATCAGATACGCAGTATTTT. Protein sequence: CAWSRGGSDTQYF.

This clonotype was counted a few times. The CDR3 DNA reads TGTGCCAGCAGCTTAGCTGGTGAGCAGTTCTTC. Translated: CASSLAGEQFF. The rearrangement links TRBV7-8 to TRBJ2-1, with no clear D. Germline-derived CDR1 and CDR2 are SGHVS and FQNEAQ. The CDR3 loop spans 11 amino acids. Trimming stripped 0 bases from V and 9 bases from J, with 3 bases between.

This clonotype was counted between two and nine times. The genes are TRBV27 and TRBJ2-7; TRBD1 is a possible D gene (6 bases). This CDR3 spans 13 amino acids. Germline CDR1 and CDR2: MNHEY and SMNVEV (reference sequence). Trimming left V 8 bases short and J 3 bases short, with 14 bases between. The CDR3 sequence is CASRGDNCYEQYF. CDR3 nucleotides: TGTGCCAGCCGAGGGGACAATTGCTACGAGCAGTACTTC.

V is TRBV3-1 and J is TRBJ1-1; D not certain. V dropped 3 bases and J dropped 4 bases, with 12 bases sitting between them. Germline lookup yields CDR1 LGHDT and CDR2 YNNKEL (reference sequence). CDR3 size: 14 residues. The CDR3 region has the DNA TGTGCCAGCAGCCATTTAGTGGGATTCACTGAAGCTTTCTTT. It is translated as CASSHLVGFTEAFF.

This clonotype was picked up a small number of times. J is TRBJ2-7 and V is TRBV7-2; 10 bases are shared with TRBD2. Germline values: CDR1 SGHTA, CDR2 FQGNSA. Trimming cost V 5 bases and J 2 bases; bases outside gene matches: 6. This CDR3 is built from 15 residues. Written as DNA, the CDR3 is TGTGCCAGCAGCCCCCGGACTAGCGGAACCTACGAGCAGTACTTC. Its translation: CASSPRTSGTYEQYF.

Ten or more counts support this clonotype. The chain joins TRBV4-3 to TRBJ1-1, with 9 bases lining up with TRBD1. The germline V gene encodes CDR1 LGHNA and CDR2 YSLEER. V was pared by 3 bases and J by 5 bases, with 7 bases of the junction left unmatched. The CDR3 is 15 residues long. The CDR3: CASSQTQGARTEAFF. The CDR3 DNA reads as TGCGCCAGCAGCCAGACACAGGGGGCGCGGACTGAAGCTTTCTTT.

The chain joins TRBV4-2 to TRBJ1-1, with unresolved D. The CDR3 runs 14 residues. Germline V gives CDR1 LGHNA, CDR2 YNFKEQ. Trimming took off 2 bases at V and 4 bases at J, with 11 bases between the two ends. The CDR3 DNA reads TGTGCCAGCAGCCAAAGGGAGCTCTCCACTGAAGCTTTCTTT. Its translation is CASSQRELSTEAFF.

This clonotype occurred a few times. The gene calls are TRBV7-2 and TRBJ1-2; D call uncertain. CDR1 is SGHTA, CDR2 FQGNSA, per germline. The CDR3 length is 14 residues. V lost 5 bases, J lost 0 bases, and 10 bases lay in between. In nucleotides, the CDR3 is TGTGCCAGCAGCCTGACAAGAGCTAACTATGGCTACACCTTC. It codes for CASSLTRANYGYTF.

The CDR3 here is CASSQRGEAFF. Here the CDR3 DNA reads TGTGCCAGCAGCCAGCGGGGAGAAGCTTTCTTT. The rearrangement uses TRBV14 and TRBJ1-1; D ambiguous. Between the trimmed V and J ends, which lost 3 bases and 8 bases, there was a span of 7 bases. Germline loops: CDR1 SGHDN, CDR2 FVKESK. This CDR3 comprises 11 residues.

This clonotype was found a few times. V and J are TRBV3-1 and TRBJ2-4, with D unresolved. The V end was cut by 3 bases, the J end by 0 bases, with 9 bases between. The CDR3 is 15 residues long. The germline gives CDR1 LGHDT, CDR2 YNNKEL (reference sequence). The CDR3 protein is CASSHLALAKNIQYF. The CDR3 coding sequence is TGTGCCAGCAGCCATCTGGCGTTAGCCAAAAACATTCAGTACTTC.

This clonotype was counted ten times or more. V and J are TRBV20-1 and TRBJ2-7; TRBD2 matches at 10 bases. CDR3 length: 15 residues. Trimming took 0 bases from V and 6 from J; bases not matched to a gene: 8. Germline V gives CDR1 DFQATT, CDR2 SNEGSKA (reference sequence). The CDR3 spells CSAREATSGESEQYF. CDR3 coding DNA: TGCAGTGCTAGAGAGGCTACTAGCGGGGAGAGCGAGCAGTACTTC.

This chain uses TRBV7-8 with TRBJ1-5, with unresolved D. V was pared by 0 bases and J by 7 bases, with 13 bases between. This CDR3 spans 15 amino acids. Germline CDR1 is SGHVS and CDR2 is FQNEAQ. The CDR3 here is CASSLAAGDGQPQHF. The CDR3 nucleotides are TGTGCCAGCAGCTTAGCTGCCGGGGATGGACAGCCCCAGCATTTT.

This clonotype appeared once. Compared with germline, one end of the junction differs, possibly owing to a read error. This chain links TRBV7-3 with TRBJ1-6; no reliable D call. The germline V gene encodes CDR1 SGHTA and CDR2 FQGTGA. The CDR3 covers 19 residues. CDR3 DNA: TGTGCCAGCAGCTTAACGTTTTCCGGCAGGAGCTCCTATAATTCACCCCACCACTTT. Protein product: CASSLTFSGRSSYNSPHHF.

This clonotype showed up just a few times. The CDR3 coding sequence is TGCGCCAGCAGCTTAACCGGGAACCTGTGGGGAACTTTCTTT. Protein product: CASSLTGNLWGTFF. The chain joins TRBV5-1 to TRBJ1-1; D is unresolved. Germline V CDR1 and CDR2: SGHRS, YFSETQ. The CDR3 is 14 residues long. The V end was cut by 2 bases, the J end by 12 bases, with 20 bases between. Based on the CDR3 plus reference TRBV5-1 and TRBJ1-1, the full variable domain is KAGVTQTPRYLIKTRGQQVTLSCSPISGHRSVSWYQQTPGQGLQFLFEYFSETQRNKGNFPGRFSGRQFSNSRSEMNVSTLELGDSALYLCASSLTGNLWGTFFGQGTRLTVV.

This clonotype has a count of ten or more. The rearrangement links TRBV4-2 to TRBJ1-3; TRBD1 matches 9 bases. Germline V lookup: CDR1 LGHNA, CDR2 YNFKEQ. The CDR3 length is 16 residues. The J segment lost 4 bases and the V segment lost 2 bases, leaving 6 bases of the junction unmatched. The CDR3 coding sequence is TGTGCCAGCAGCCAACGCCCGGGACAGGGAGGAAACACCATATATTTT. Translated: CASSQRPGQGGNTIYF.

The sample holds many counts of this clonotype. The chain joins TRBV7-2 to TRBJ1-6, with D uncertain. Germline V gene sequence: CDR1 SGHTA, CDR2 FQGNSA. The ends were cut back, 5 bases at V and 6 bases at J, with 14 bases in the middle. The CDR3 runs 15 residues. CDR3 sequence (DNA): TGTGCCAGCAGCCCATTGACCGGGAGTAATTCACCCCTCCACTTT. Translation gives CASSPLTGSNSPLHF. Full variable domain (remainder filled in from reference TRBV7-2 and TRBJ1-6): GAGVSQSPSNKVTEKGKDVELRCDPISGHTALYWYRQSLGQGLEFLIYFQGNSAPDKSGLPSDRFSAERTGGSVSTLTIQRTQQEDSAVYLCASSPLTGSNSPLHFGNGTRLTVT.

The chain has TRBV12-3 or TRBV12-4 and TRBJ2-1; 12 bases fit TRBD1. This CDR3 region has 15 residues. Germline trimming cut 2 bases from V and 9 bases from J; bases unmatched to any gene: 5. The CDR3: CASSLRGQGAVEQFF. Here the CDR3 DNA reads TGTGCCAGCAGTTTACGGGGACAGGGGGCTGTTGAGCAGTTCTTC.